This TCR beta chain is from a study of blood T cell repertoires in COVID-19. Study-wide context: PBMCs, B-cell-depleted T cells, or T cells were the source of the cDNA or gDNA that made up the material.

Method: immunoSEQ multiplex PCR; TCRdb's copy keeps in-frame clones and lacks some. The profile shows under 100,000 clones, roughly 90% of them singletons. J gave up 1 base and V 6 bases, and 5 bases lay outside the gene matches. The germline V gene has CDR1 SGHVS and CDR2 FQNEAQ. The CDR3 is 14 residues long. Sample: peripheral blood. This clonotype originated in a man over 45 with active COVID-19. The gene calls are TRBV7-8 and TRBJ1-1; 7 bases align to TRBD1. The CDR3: CASRPGTENTEAFF. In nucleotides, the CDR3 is TGTGCCAGCAGACCCGGGACAGAGAACACTGAAGCTTTCTTT.